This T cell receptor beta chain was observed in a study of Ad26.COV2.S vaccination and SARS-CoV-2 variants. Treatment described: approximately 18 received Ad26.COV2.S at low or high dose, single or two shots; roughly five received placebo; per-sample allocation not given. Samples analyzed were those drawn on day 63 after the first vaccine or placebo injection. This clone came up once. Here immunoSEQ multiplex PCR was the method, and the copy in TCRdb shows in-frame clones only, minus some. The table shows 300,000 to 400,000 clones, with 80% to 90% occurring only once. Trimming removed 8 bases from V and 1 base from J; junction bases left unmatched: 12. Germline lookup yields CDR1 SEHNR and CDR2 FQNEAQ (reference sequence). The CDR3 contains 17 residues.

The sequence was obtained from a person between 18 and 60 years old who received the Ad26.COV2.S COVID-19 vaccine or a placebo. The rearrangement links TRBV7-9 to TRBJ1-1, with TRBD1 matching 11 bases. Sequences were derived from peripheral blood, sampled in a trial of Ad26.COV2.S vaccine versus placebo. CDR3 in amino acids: CASGGQGAFLGNTEAFF. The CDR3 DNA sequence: TGTGCCAGCGGCGGACAGGGGGCCTTTTTGGGGAACACTGAAGCTTTCTTT.